Below are 30 T cell receptor beta chains sequenced from a single sample in a study of blood T cell repertoires in COVID-19. This table comes from immunoSEQ multiplex PCR, and its TCRdb copy is limited to in-frame clones, with some not included. Of 200,000 to 250,000 clones listed, 81% are singletons. Sequenced input: peripheral blood. The receptors originated from an elderly woman with COVID-19, enrolled during active disease.

Turning to this clone: The sample contains more than one DNA sequence encoding this CDR3. CDR3 sequence (DNA): TGTGCCAGCACTATGAACACTGAAGCTTTCTTT. It encodes CASTMNTEAFF. This chain joins TRBV2 and TRBJ1-1; D not certain. This CDR3 has 11 residues. The germline gives CDR1 SNHLY, CDR2 FYNNEI. With 7 bases removed from V and 0 bases from J, the gap between germline ends came to 3 bases.

The genes are TRBV19 and TRBJ1-5; TRBD1 might be the D (6 bases). V was pared by 7 bases and J by 0 bases, with 13 bases between. The CDR3 spans 15 residues. Looked up from germline, CDR1 is LNHDA and CDR2 is SQIVND (reference sequence). The DNA for the CDR3 is TGTGCCAGTAATAGGGCAGGGGTTAGCAATCAGCCCCAGCATTTT. As protein: CASNRAGVSNQPQHF.

The rearrangement uses TRBV4-1 and TRBJ2-5; a possible D gene is TRBD2 (6 bases). The CDR3 has 17 residues. Looked up from germline, CDR1 is MGHRA and CDR2 is YSYEKL. V was cut by 4 bases and J by 3 bases, with 21 bases left in between. The DNA of the CDR3 is TGCGCCAGCAGCCTTCCCCCCCGGGGGAGTACTAAAGAGACCCAGTACTTC. Residues: CASSLPPRGSTKETQYF.

V gene TRBV5-1 combines with J gene TRBJ1-4; D gene uncertain. This CDR3 has 15 residues. Germline V lookup: CDR1 SGHRS, CDR2 YFSETQ. Trimming cost V 3 bases and J 5 bases, with 14 bases left between them. The CDR3 protein is CASSSTPDPNEKLFF. The CDR3 DNA follows: TGCGCCAGCAGCTCGACTCCAGACCCGAATGAAAAACTGTTTTTT.

V is TRBV9 and J is TRBJ2-1; 8 nucleotides align to TRBD2. Germline-derived CDR1 and CDR2 are SGDLS and YYNGEE. V trimming: 3 bases; J trimming: 7 bases; junction bases outside the gene matches: 3. The CDR3 loop spans 13 amino acids. DNA of the CDR3: TGTGCCAGCAGCGCCACTAGCGGTAATGAGCAGTTCTTC. It encodes CASSATSGNEQFF.

V usage is TRBV11-2 and J usage is TRBJ2-3; 7 bases are a match to TRBD2. V dropped 8 bases and J dropped 6; count of bases not matched to a gene: 11. The V gene's germline CDR1 is SGHAT and CDR2 FQNNGV. The CDR3 consists of 14 residues. Here the CDR3 reads CASSRDYQGDTQYF. In DNA, the CDR3 is TGTGCCAGCTCGCGGGACTACCAAGGGGATACGCAGTATTTT. The entire variable domain, with the rest obtained from reference TRBV11-2 and TRBJ2-3, is as follows: EAGVAQSPRYKIIEKRQSVAFWCNPISGHATLYWYQQILGQGPKLLIQFQNNGVVDDSQLPKDRFSAERLKGVDSTLKIQPAKLEDSAVYLCASSRDYQGDTQYFGPGTRLTVL.

The V and J genes are TRBV29-1 and TRBJ2-1; 10 nucleotides match TRBD2. The CDR3 loop spans 15 amino acids. V lost 3 bases and J lost 4; bases outside the gene matches: 6. Germline V gives CDR1 SQVTM, CDR2 ANQGSEA. CDR3 nucleotide sequence: TGCAGCGTTGAGGCTAGCGGGAGTTTATACAATGAGCAGTTCTTC. It is translated as CSVEASGSLYNEQFF.

This rearrangement joins TRBV6-2 or TRBV6-3 to TRBJ2-7; D might be TRBD2 (6 bases). CDR1 MNHEY and CDR2 SVGEGT come from the germline V gene. Trimming pared 2 bases from V and 3 bases from J, leaving 14 bases between. The length of the CDR3 is 15 residues. Here the CDR3 reads CASSYVGTADYEQYF. CDR3 coding DNA: TGTGCCAGCAGTTACGTGGGGACTGCTGACTACGAGCAGTACTTC.

The genes are TRBV6-5 and TRBJ2-3; D gene unclear. Trimming took off 2 bases at V and 4 bases at J, with 7 bases between the two ends. Per germline, CDR1 MNHEY and CDR2 SVGAGI. The CDR3 sequence is 13 residues long. The CDR3 DNA reads TGTGCCAGCAGTTACCGAGCCCCAGATACGCAGTATTTT. Residues: CASSYRAPDTQYF.

The rearrangement joins TRBV19 to TRBJ2-1, with a weak D call TRBD2 (5 bases). Germline values: CDR1 LNHDA, CDR2 SQIVND (reference sequence). V was trimmed by 6 bases and J by 4 bases, leaving 10 bases between them. The CDR3 totals 13 residues. CDR3 residues: CASSPRGYNEQFF. DNA of the CDR3: TGTGCCAGTAGCCCCCGAGGGTACAATGAGCAGTTCTTC.

In its sample, this clone was seen once. The V and J genes are TRBV30 and TRBJ1-2; TRBD1 is a possible D gene (6 bases). Deletions cut 3 bases from V and 8 bases from J, with 19 bases between. Germline CDR1 is GTSNPN and CDR2 is SVGIG (reference sequence). The CDR3 covers 14 residues. The CDR3 coding sequence is TGTGCCTGGAGCGGGGGGGCGTTGCCTCACGGCTACACCTTC. This codes for CAWSGGALPHGYTF.

V usage is TRBV24-1 and J usage is TRBJ2-2; D is ambiguous. Germline CDR1 reads KGHDR; CDR2 reads SFDVKD. The V end lost 2 bases, the J end lost 1 base, and 7 bases lay between the germline ends. This CDR3 has 15 amino acids. As DNA, the CDR3 is TGTGCCACCAGTGATTCAGGAAGGAACACCGGGGAGCTGTTTTTT. This sequence encodes CATSDSGRNTGELFF.

In nucleotides, the CDR3 is TGTGCCAGCAGGCGGGAGGGCCAGACAGATACGCAGTATTTT. This encodes CASRREGQTDTQYF. The chain has TRBV2 and TRBJ2-3; 9 nucleotides line up with TRBD2. This CDR3 region has 14 residues. Germline CDR1 is SNHLY and CDR2 is FYNNEI. Trimming removed 6 bases from V and 3 bases from J; junction bases left unmatched: 4.

Only a few counts were recorded for this clone. The chain is built from TRBV5-1 and TRBJ2-3; D might be TRBD2 (5 bases). V was pared by 4 bases and J by 4 bases, with 22 bases between. Germline CDR1 and CDR2: SGHRS and YFSETQ. This CDR3 has 17 amino acids. The CDR3 sequence: CASSPYGVGQRADTQYF. The CDR3 nucleotides read TGCGCCAGCAGCCCCTACGGGGTAGGTCAGAGGGCAGATACGCAGTATTTT.

The rearrangement links TRBV19 to TRBJ2-4; TRBD1 agrees at 7 bases. From germline, CDR1 is LNHDA and CDR2 SQIVND (reference sequence). The V gene end was trimmed by 3 bases and the J gene end by 1 base; junction bases not matched to a gene: 12. The CDR3 covers 18 residues. The CDR3 sequence is CASSIDTPTGTAKNIQYF. CDR3 nucleotides: TGTGCCAGTAGTATCGATACCCCGACAGGGACGGCCAAAAACATTCAGTACTTC.

CDR3 sequence (DNA): TGTGCCAGCATCCACCGGGTTGGGCAAGAGACCCAGTACTTC. Translated, it gives CASIHRVGQETQYF. V and J are TRBV6-6 and TRBJ2-5; no reliable D call. The V gene lost 7 bases and the J gene lost 2 bases, with 14 bases spanning the gap. This CDR3 comprises 14 residues. Germline CDR1 is MNHNY and CDR2 is SVGAGI (reference sequence).

This clone has only a few counts. The chain couples TRBV4-1 to TRBJ1-2, with D possibly being TRBD1 (5 bases). With 4 bases removed from V and 0 bases from J, the gap between germline ends came to 15 bases. The length of the CDR3 is 16 residues. The germline V gene encodes CDR1 MGHRA and CDR2 YSYEKL. This CDR3 reads CASSPSPDRPNYGYTF. The CDR3, as DNA: TGCGCCAGCAGCCCTTCCCCCGACAGACCTAACTATGGCTACACCTTC.

The CDR3 bases are TGTGCCATCAGTCCTAGCGGGGGCTCCTACGAGCAGTACTTC. Translating it yields CAISPSGGSYEQYF. The J gene is TRBJ2-7, the V gene TRBV10-3; 10 positions agree with TRBD2. Germline values: CDR1 ENHRY, CDR2 SYGVKD. With V trimmed by 5 bases and J by 0 bases, 1 base remained unmatched. The CDR3 runs to 14 residues.

V usage is TRBV15 and J usage is TRBJ2-5; 13 bases align to TRBD2. The CDR3 runs to 20 residues. V was clipped by 3 bases and J by 4 bases; unmatched bases: 17. From germline, CDR1 is LNHNV and CDR2 YYDKDF (reference sequence). The chain's CDR3 is CATSRKGRTSGRWWLETQYF. CDR3 in DNA: TGTGCCACCAGCAGGAAGGGGAGGACTAGCGGGAGATGGTGGCTAGAGACCCAGTACTTC.

The genes are TRBV4-1 and TRBJ2-5, with TRBD2 identical over 9 bases. V gave up 4 bases and J gave up 5 bases; unmatched junction bases: 11. The germline V gene encodes CDR1 MGHRA and CDR2 YSYEKL. This CDR3 has 16 residues. CDR3 sequence (DNA): TGCGCCAGCAGCCCGTTTGGTAGCGGGAGAGCGGAGACCCAGTACTTC. It specifies CASSPFGSGRAETQYF.

The V and J genes are TRBV19 and TRBJ1-5; D is possibly TRBD1 (6 bases). Per the germline V gene, CDR1 is LNHDA and CDR2 is SQIVND (reference sequence). V was clipped by 3 bases and J by 2 bases, with 11 bases between them. CDR3 size: 15 residues. CDR3 sequence reads: CASSIRGAGNQPQHF. For the CDR3, the DNA is TGTGCCAGTAGTATTCGGGGGGCTGGCAATCAGCCCCAGCATTTT.

This rearrangement joins TRBV29-1 to TRBJ1-1, with D unresolved. CDR1 is SQVTM, CDR2 ANQGSEA, per germline. The CDR3 is 11 amino acids. V was cut by 6 bases and J by 6 bases, with 11 bases left in between. The CDR3 nucleotides read TGCAGCGTCGCCGATGGCCCTGAAGCTTTCTTT. Protein product: CSVADGPEAFF.

The chain couples TRBV5-4 to TRBJ2-1, with D tentatively TRBD2 (6 bases). Germline values: CDR1 SGHNT, CDR2 YYREEE (reference sequence). V shed 4 bases and J shed 0 bases, with 11 bases lying between them. The CDR3 is 15 residues long. The CDR3 nucleotides read TGTGCCAGCAGCCCGGGGGTAAGCTCCTACAATGAGCAGTTCTTC. Protein sequence: CASSPGVSSYNEQFF.

The chain employs TRBV28 and TRBJ2-3, with TRBD2 identical over 8 bases. The length of the CDR3 is 14 residues. Germline V gives CDR1 MDHEN, CDR2 SYDVKM. After removal of 9 bases from V and 3 bases from J, the junction contained 8 bases not matched to a gene. CDR3 bases: TGTGCCAGTAGCGGGACTAGAAATACAGATACGCAGTATTTT. Protein product: CASSGTRNTDTQYF. Looking up the rest from reference TRBV28 and TRBJ2-3 gives the full variable domain: DVKVTQSSRYLVKRTGEKVFLECVQDMDHENMFWYRQDPGLGLRLIYFSYDVKMKEKGDIPEGYSVSREKKERFSLILESASTNQTSMYLCASSGTRNTDTQYFGPGTRLTVL.

This chain joins TRBV29-1 and TRBJ2-3, with TRBD2 as a possible D gene (5 bases). V gave up 6 bases and J gave up 0 bases, with 16 bases separating them. This CDR3 is built from 15 residues. Germline loops: CDR1 SQVTM, CDR2 ANQGSEA. The CDR3 spells CSVESSGRSTDTQYF. For the CDR3, the DNA is TGCAGCGTGGAGAGTTCGGGGAGAAGCACAGATACGCAGTATTTT.

The V gene is TRBV30, the J gene TRBJ2-7, with 11 positions matching TRBD2. This CDR3 spans 14 amino acids. Germline trimming cut 0 bases from V and 7 bases from J; bases unmatched to any gene: 5. Looked up from germline, CDR1 is GTSNPN and CDR2 is SVGIG (reference sequence). The CDR3 DNA sequence: TGTGCCTGGAGTGTACTAGCGGGAGCGGGGGAGCAGTACTTC. It translates to CAWSVLAGAGEQYF.

The V gene is TRBV9, the J gene TRBJ2-1; the match to TRBD2 covers 10 bases. V gave up 1 base and J gave up 10 bases; unmatched junction bases: 8. This CDR3 contains 15 residues. Germline lookup yields CDR1 SGDLS and CDR2 YYNGEE. The CDR3 DNA sequence: TGTGCCAGCAGCGTAACGCCTAGCGGGAGTAGGGAGCAGTTCTTC. Protein product: CASSVTPSGSREQFF.

This chain links TRBV25-1 with TRBJ1-5; TRBD1 agrees at 7 bases. Germline V lookup: CDR1 MGHDK, CDR2 SYGVNS. V was clipped by 4 bases and J by 5 bases; unmatched bases: 8. The CDR3 extends over 15 amino acids. The DNA for the CDR3 is TGTGCCAGCAGTGCTGTAGACAGGGATGATCAGCCCCAGCATTTT. It codes for CASSAVDRDDQPQHF. Complete variable domain (other parts from reference TRBV25-1 and TRBJ1-5): EADIYQTPRYLVIGTGKKITLECSQTMGHDKMYWYQQDPGMELHLIHYSYGVNSTEKGDLSSESTVSRIRTEHFPLTLESARPSHTSQYLCASSAVDRDDQPQHFGDGTRLSIL.

Points on this clone: The sample holds other DNA sequences that translate to the same CDR3. The V call is TRBV7-3, the J call TRBJ2-2; 11 nucleotides align to TRBD2. Germline assignment: CDR1 SGHTA and CDR2 FQGTGA. The CDR3 sequence is 16 residues long. The V segment lost 6 bases and the J segment 0 bases; nucleotides outside the gene matches: 3. The CDR3 DNA reads TGTGCCAGCAGTCTGACTAGCGGGGCGAACACCGGGGAGCTGTTTTTT. Its translation is CASSLTSGANTGELFF.

This chain connects TRBV4-1 to TRBJ1-1, with 9 bases that match TRBD1. Germline trimming cut 4 bases from V and 0 bases from J; bases unmatched to any gene: 9. The CDR3 has 17 amino acids. Germline CDR1 MGHRA, CDR2 YSYEKL. The CDR3 spells CASSPGQGKGMNTEAFF. The CDR3 DNA reads as TGCGCCAGCAGCCCGGGACAGGGAAAGGGAATGAACACTGAAGCTTTCTTT.